These 2 T cell receptor beta chains share one sample of origin, sequenced in a study of shared clonotypes between healthy human individuals. TCRdb's copy holds only in-frame clones and misses some; the assay was immunoSEQ multiplex PCR. The table includes roughly 1,500,000 clones, 95% to 99% detected once. The sequencing input was naive CD4+ T cells sorted from blood. Subset here: CD45RA+ positively selected. These receptors were obtained from a man aged 25 to 40 in good health.

The chain uses TRBV2 and TRBJ2-1, with 12 bases lining up with TRBD2. This CDR3 is built from 16 residues. Trimming took 2 bases from V and 8 from J; bases not matched to a gene: 7. CDR1 is SNHLY, CDR2 FYNNEI, per germline. The CDR3 loop reads CASSELAGGGFDEQFF. The CDR3 DNA reads TGTGCCAGCAGTGAACTAGCGGGAGGGGGGTTCGATGAGCAGTTCTTC.

The chain carries TRBV6-1 and TRBJ1-5; D uncertain. Trimming cost V 7 bases and J 0 bases, with 10 bases left between them. Germline CDR1 reads MNHNS; CDR2 reads SASEGT. This CDR3 comprises 14 residues. The CDR3 loop is CASIPGHSNQPQHF. The CDR3 nucleotides are TGTGCCAGCATTCCCGGCCATAGCAATCAGCCCCAGCATTTT.